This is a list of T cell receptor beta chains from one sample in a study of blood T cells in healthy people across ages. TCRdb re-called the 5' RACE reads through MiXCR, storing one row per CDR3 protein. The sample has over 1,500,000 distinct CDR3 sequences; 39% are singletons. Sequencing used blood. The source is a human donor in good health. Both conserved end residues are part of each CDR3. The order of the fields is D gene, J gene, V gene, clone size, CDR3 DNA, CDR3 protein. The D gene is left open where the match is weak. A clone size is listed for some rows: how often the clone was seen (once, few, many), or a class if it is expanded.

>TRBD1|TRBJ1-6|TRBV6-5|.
TGTGCCAGCAGTTACGCGGACAGGGGGCCTAATTCACCCCTCCACTTT
CASSYADRGPNSPLHF
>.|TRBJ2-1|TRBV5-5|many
TGTGCCAGCAGACAATCATATGAGCAGTTCTTC
CASRQSYEQFF
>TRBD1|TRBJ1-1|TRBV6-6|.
TGTGCCAGCAGTTGCGAGACAGGGGGATGGGACACTGAAGCTTTCTTT
CASSCETGGWDTEAFF
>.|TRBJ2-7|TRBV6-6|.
TGTGCCAGCAGTTACTCGGCACAGTCCTACGAGCAGTACTTC
CASSYSAQSYEQYF
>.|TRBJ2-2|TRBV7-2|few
TGTGCCAGCAGCTTAGCAGGGGTCGGTTTCGCCGGGGAGCTGTTTTTT
CASSLAGVGFAGELFF
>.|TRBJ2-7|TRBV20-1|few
TGCAGTGCTAGAGATCAAAGGAAGACTTCCTACGAGCAGTACTTC
CSARDQRKTSYEQYF
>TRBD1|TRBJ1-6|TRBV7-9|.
TGTGCCAGCAGCCCTAGCGGACAGGGGGCATCTTCACCCCTCCACTTT
CASSPSGQGASSPLHF
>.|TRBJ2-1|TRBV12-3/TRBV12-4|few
TGTGCCAGCAGGGGAGAGGGACACACTATTCGAAATGAGCAGTTCTTC
CASRGEGHTIRNEQFF
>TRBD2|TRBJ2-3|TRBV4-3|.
TGCGCCAGCAACCAACCTCTTACCCAGCGGGGGGGAACAGATACGCAGTATTTT
CASNQPLTQRGGTDTQYF
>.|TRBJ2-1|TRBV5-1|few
TGCGCCAGCAGCATTGGAGGGCCAGATTACAATGAGCAGTTCTTC
CASSIGGPDYNEQFF
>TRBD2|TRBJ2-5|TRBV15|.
TGTGCCACCAGCAGAGTGACTAGCGGATTTCAAGAGACCCAGTACTTC
CATSRVTSGFQETQYF
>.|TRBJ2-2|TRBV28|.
TGTGCCAGCAGTGGGACCCTAAACACCGGGGAGCTGTTTTTT
CASSGTLNTGELFF